The present TCR beta chain was sequenced within a study of T cell clonotyping in hematopoietic cell transplantation. Study findings and constraints: CD4 and CD8 repertoire contributions could not be separated without sorting.

Note on this clone: Its target is not known.

TCRdb keeps only in-frame clones here, not all; method: immunoSEQ multiplex PCR. The table includes roughly 6,000 clones, roughly 77% detected once. Trimming cost V 2 bases and J 3 bases, with 10 bases left between them. CDR3 size: 14 residues. Germline CDR1 is MGHDK and CDR2 is SYGVNS. This clonotype was sampled from a female patient in her 30s who had an allogeneic stem cell transplant, so the T cells may come from the graft donor. Some clones in this sample may be carry-over from other donors' samples. This chain uses TRBV25-1 with TRBJ2-5, with D possibly matching TRBD1 (5 bases). Sequences were derived from PBMCs, sampled 100 days after allogeneic stem cell transplant. CDR3 DNA sequence: TGTGCCAGCAGTGAAGGTGAGACAGAAGAGACCCAGTACTTC. Amino acids: CASSEGETEETQYF.